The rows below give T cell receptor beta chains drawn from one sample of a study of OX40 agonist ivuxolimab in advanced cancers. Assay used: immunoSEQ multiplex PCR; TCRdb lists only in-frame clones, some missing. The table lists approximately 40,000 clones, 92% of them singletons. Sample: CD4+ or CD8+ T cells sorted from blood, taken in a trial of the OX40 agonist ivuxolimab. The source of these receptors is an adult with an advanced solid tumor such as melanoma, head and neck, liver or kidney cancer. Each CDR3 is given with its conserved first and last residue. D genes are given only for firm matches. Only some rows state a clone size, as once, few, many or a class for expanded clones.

CDR3: CASSQAGTTNTEAFF; DNA: TGCGCCAGCAGCCAAGCCGGGACAACGAACACTGAAGCTTTCTTT; J: TRBJ1-1; D: NA; V: TRBV4-1; size: NA; length: 15
CDR3: CASSATMSSYNEQFF; DNA: TGCGCCAGCAGCGCCACAATGAGCTCCTACAATGAGCAGTTCTTC; J: TRBJ2-1; D: NA; V: TRBV4-1; size: NA; length: 15
CDR3: CASSPRTREFTGELFF; DNA: TGTGCCAGCAGCCCCAGAACGCGGGAGTTCACCGGGGAGCTGTTTTTT; J: TRBJ2-2; D: TRBD2; V: TRBV4-2; size: NA; length: 16
CDR3: CASSFPERPNEKYF; DNA: TGTGCCAGCAGTTTCCCCGAGCGGCCTAACGAAAAGTACTTC; J: TRBJ2-7; D: NA; V: TRBV27; size: NA; length: 14
CDR3: CASSLGTGEAFF; DNA: TGCGCCAGCAGCTTGGGGACAGGTGAAGCTTTCTTT; J: TRBJ1-1; D: TRBD1; V: TRBV5-1; size: once; length: 12
CDR3: CASRGTSEQFF; DNA: TGTGCCAGCCGGGGGACGAGTGAGCAGTTCTTC; J: TRBJ2-1; D: NA; V: TRBV27; size: NA; length: 11
CDR3: CASTLGSGNTEAFF; DNA: TGTGCCAGCACCCTGGGGTCGGGGAACACTGAAGCTTTCTTT; J: TRBJ1-1; D: NA; V: TRBV7-9; size: NA; length: 14
CDR3: CASSLNRGNTEAFF; DNA: TGCGCCAGCAGCTTGAACCGGGGGAACACTGAAGCTTTCTTT; J: TRBJ1-1; D: NA; V: TRBV5-1; size: NA; length: 14
CDR3: CASSYEEGLQPQHF; DNA: TGTGCCAGCAGCTATGAGGAGGGGTTGCAGCCCCAGCATTTT; J: TRBJ1-5; D: NA; V: TRBV2; size: NA; length: 14
CDR3: CASSLGPLNTEAFF; DNA: TGTGCCAGCAGCCTGGGACCGCTGAACACTGAAGCTTTCTTT; J: TRBJ1-1; D: NA; V: TRBV7-9; size: NA; length: 14
CDR3: CASSYGSTGELFF; DNA: TGTGCCAGCAGTTACGGGAGTACCGGGGAGCTGTTTTTT; J: TRBJ2-2; D: NA; V: TRBV6-5; size: NA; length: 13
CDR3: CASSEIGVTSTDTQYF; DNA: TGTGCCAGCAGTGAAATAGGGGTTACTAGCACAGATACGCAGTATTTT; J: TRBJ2-3; D: NA; V: TRBV6-1; size: few; length: 16
CDR3: CASSQGPGTETQYF; DNA: TGCGCCAGCAGCCAAGGGCCAGGGACCGAGACCCAGTACTTC; J: TRBJ2-5; D: NA; V: TRBV4-1; size: NA; length: 14
CDR3: CASSSLVLPVPPDSSYNEQFF; DNA: TGCGCCAGCAGCTCCCTGGTTCTGCCGGTTCCTCCGGATAGCTCCTACAATGAGCAGTTCTTC; J: TRBJ2-1; D: NA; V: TRBV5-1; size: NA; length: 21
CDR3: CASKGTERYEQYF; DNA: TGTGCCAGCAAAGGGACGGAGAGATACGAGCAGTACTTC; J: TRBJ2-7; D: NA; V: TRBV2; size: NA; length: 13
CDR3: CAWSRLAGGHEQYF; DNA: TGTGCCTGGAGCCGACTAGCGGGAGGCCACGAGCAGTACTTC; J: TRBJ2-7; D: TRBD2; V: TRBV30; size: NA; length: 14
CDR3: CASSLVEGNEQFF; DNA: TGTGCCAGCAGTTTAGTGGAAGGCAATGAGCAGTTCTTC; J: TRBJ2-1; D: NA; V: TRBV27; size: NA; length: 13
CDR3: CASSPEEGRREKLFF; DNA: TGTGCCAGCAGCCCAGAGGAGGGGCGAAGAGAAAAACTGTTTTTT; J: TRBJ1-4; D: NA; V: TRBV9; size: NA; length: 15
CDR3: CASTGSLRANVLTF; DNA: TGTGCCAGCACCGGATCTTTGAGGGCCAACGTCCTGACTTTC; J: TRBJ2-6; D: NA; V: TRBV9; size: NA; length: 14
CDR3: CASSLGSRGGYNEQFF; DNA: TGTGCCAGCAGCTTAGGATCGCGCGGGGGTTACAATGAGCAGTTCTTC; J: TRBJ2-1; D: TRBD2; V: TRBV11-2; size: NA; length: 16
CDR3: CASSALISGTSYNEQFF; DNA: TGTGCCAGCAGTGCCCTGATTAGCGGGACGTCCTACAATGAGCAGTTCTTC; J: TRBJ2-1; D: TRBD2; V: TRBV28; size: few; length: 17
CDR3: CASSQVPGSLDGYTF; DNA: TGTGCCAGCAGCCAAGTACCGGGGAGTTTGGATGGCTACACCTTC; J: TRBJ1-2; D: NA; V: TRBV14; size: NA; length: 15
CDR3: CASISTRGELFF; DNA: TGCGCCAGCATCTCTACCCGGGGGGAGCTGTTTTTT; J: TRBJ2-2; D: NA; V: TRBV4-1; size: NA; length: 12
CDR3: CASSQDTENSPLHF; DNA: TGTGCCAGCAGCCAAGATACGGAGAATTCACCCCTCCACTTT; J: TRBJ1-6; D: NA; V: TRBV4-2; size: NA; length: 14
CDR3: CASSKIAGTAANYGYTF; DNA: TGTGCCAGCTCGAAAATCGCCGGGACAGCCGCTAACTATGGCTACACCTTC; J: TRBJ1-2; D: TRBD1; V: TRBV27; size: NA; length: 17